This T cell receptor (beta chain) originates from a study of T cell responses to AZD1222 COVID-19 vaccine. Study results and limitations: Females made up more of the donors, who were largely white British, and clonal diversity may have come out too low.

Libraries were prepared by immunoSEQ multiplex PCR; TCRdb keeps only in-frame clonotypes and omits some of them. The data hold 150,000 to 250,000 clones, with roughly 92% observed a single time. With regard to this clone: The antigen remains undetermined.

This sample comprised peripheral blood, obtained 28 days after the second AZD1222 dose. The sequence derives from an adult who received the AZD1222 COVID-19 vaccine.

The CDR3 here is CASSLPSTRGNTIYF. DNA of the CDR3: TGTGCCAGCAGCCTCCCATCTACGCGGGGAAACACCATATATTTT. This chain uses TRBV9 with TRBJ1-3, with D unclear. Per germline, CDR1 SGDLS and CDR2 YYNGEE. The CDR3 contains 15 residues. Trimming removed 4 bases at V and 4 bases at J, with 15 bases between.